The rows below give T cell receptor beta chains drawn from one sample of a study of shared clonotypes between healthy human individuals. Here immunoSEQ multiplex PCR was the method, and the copy in TCRdb shows in-frame clones only, minus some. This sample has about 2.3 million clones, with over 85% found just once. Input material: naive CD4+ T cells from PBMCs. These receptors all stem from a man aged 18-30 years in good health. Some clones in this sample may be carry-over from other donors' samples. CDR3s include the opening cysteine and the closing phenylalanine or tryptophan. The D gene is left open where the match is weak.

J gene,D gene,V gene,CDR3 DNA,CDR3 protein
TRBJ1-1,.,TRBV20-1,TGCAGTCCGAAGATGAACACTGAAGCTTTCTTT,CSPKMNTEAFF
TRBJ2-1,.,TRBV5-1,TGCGCCAGCAGCTTAGAGGGTGCGTACAATGAGCAGTTCTTC,CASSLEGAYNEQFF
TRBJ2-3,.,TRBV9,TGTGCCAGCAGCCCTAGGGGGGCGGATGGCACAGATACGCAGTATTTT,CASSPRGADGTDTQYF
TRBJ1-5,.,TRBV19,TGTGCCAGTAGTTCGGGACGGCTAGATCAGCCCCAGCATTTT,CASSSGRLDQPQHF
TRBJ2-7,.,TRBV6-1,TGTGCCAGCAGTGAAGCGGCCCTTACCTACGAGCAGTACTTC,CASSEAALTYEQYF
TRBJ2-7,.,TRBV7-6,TGTGCCAGCAGCTTAGAAAGGATTTACTCCTACGAGCAGTACTTC,CASSLERIYSYEQYF
TRBJ1-2,.,TRBV5-4,TGTGCCAGCAGCTTACGGAAGGGCGGCTACACCTTC,CASSLRKGGYTF
TRBJ1-2,TRBD1,TRBV4-3,TGCGCCAGCAGCCAAGTTAGCGCAGGGGGAACCTATGGCTACACCTTC,CASSQVSAGGTYGYTF
TRBJ2-7,TRBD1,TRBV11-2,TGTGCCAGCAGCTTGACAGGGGATTTCTCCTACGAGCAGTACTTC,CASSLTGDFSYEQYF
TRBJ2-1,TRBD2,TRBV6-1,TGTGCCAGCAGAGGACTAGCGGGACCCAATGAGCAGTTCTTC,CASRGLAGPNEQFF
TRBJ1-1,TRBD1,TRBV5-6,TGTGCCAGCAGCCCGAGGGACGGCAGGGGGCTCACTGAAGCTTTCTTT,CASSPRDGRGLTEAFF
TRBJ2-1,.,TRBV11-1,TGTGCCAGCAGCTTAGGATTGTCCATGCTTGAGCAGTTCTTC,CASSLGLSMLEQFF